Listed below are T cell receptor beta chains from one sample, sequenced in a study of T cells in Graves' hyperthyroidism and ophthalmopathy. TCRdb recomputed calls from the multiplex PCR reads with MiXCR, one row per CDR3 protein. The sample consists of 500,000 to 600,000 distinct CDR3 sequences, under 60% of them appearing once. Sequenced input: peripheral blood or thyroid tissue (not recorded which). These receptors originate from an adult woman with Graves' disease, either hyperthyroidism or ophthalmopathy (not recorded which). Both conserved end residues are part of each CDR3. The order of the fields is D gene, clone size, V gene, J gene, CDR3 protein, CDR3 DNA. D genes are given only for firm matches. Some rows mark clone size as missing; the rest say once, few, many or name a class of expanded clone.

d_gene: TRBD1; abundance: once; v_gene: TRBV7-9; j_gene: TRBJ1-6; CDR3aa: CASSARTGNNSPLHF; CDR3nt: TGTGCCAGCAGCGCGCGGACAGGGAACAATTCACCCCTCCACTTT
d_gene: .; abundance: .; v_gene: TRBV20-1; j_gene: TRBJ1-1; CDR3aa: CSVLNGGGGSTEAFF; CDR3nt: TGCAGTGTACTCAACGGGGGGGGCGGGAGCACTGAAGCTTTCTTT
d_gene: .; abundance: few; v_gene: TRBV18; j_gene: TRBJ1-4; CDR3aa: CASSPAQGMDEKLFF; CDR3nt: TGTGCCAGCTCACCAGCCCAGGGTATGGACGAAAAACTGTTTTTT
d_gene: TRBD1; abundance: many; v_gene: TRBV29-1; j_gene: TRBJ2-7; CDR3aa: CSVEFRSGQGYEQYF; CDR3nt: TGCAGCGTCGAGTTCAGATCCGGACAGGGCTACGAGCAGTACTTC
d_gene: .; abundance: once; v_gene: TRBV7-9; j_gene: TRBJ1-1; CDR3aa: CASSLQAEAEAFF; CDR3nt: TGTGCCAGCAGCTTACAGGCGGAGGCTGAAGCTTTCTTT
d_gene: TRBD1; abundance: .; v_gene: TRBV7-9; j_gene: TRBJ1-1; CDR3aa: CASNLGGLNTEAFF; CDR3nt: TGTGCCAGCAACCTAGGGGGCCTGAACACTGAAGCTTTCTTT
d_gene: .; abundance: many; v_gene: TRBV7-9; j_gene: TRBJ1-2; CDR3aa: CASSLDYGSGYTF; CDR3nt: TGCGCCAGCAGCTTGGATTATGGGTCCGGCTACACCTTC
d_gene: TRBD2; abundance: many; v_gene: TRBV20-1; j_gene: TRBJ2-7; CDR3aa: CSAGTSGTYYEQYF; CDR3nt: TGCAGTGCTGGGACTAGCGGGACTTACTACGAGCAGTACTTC
d_gene: .; abundance: many; v_gene: TRBV20-1; j_gene: TRBJ2-7; CDR3aa: CSASQLAPYEQYF; CDR3nt: TGCAGTGCTAGTCAACTAGCTCCCTACGAGCAGTACTTC
d_gene: .; abundance: .; v_gene: TRBV9; j_gene: TRBJ2-7; CDR3aa: CASSGSRDSTYEQYF; CDR3nt: TGTGCCAGCAGCGGATCCCGGGACTCGACCTACGAGCAGTACTTC
d_gene: TRBD1; abundance: once; v_gene: TRBV20-1; j_gene: TRBJ2-3; CDR3aa: CSAREDRVPDTQYF; CDR3nt: TGCAGTGCTAGGGAAGACAGGGTACCAGATACGCAGTATTTT
d_gene: .; abundance: few; v_gene: TRBV12-3/TRBV12-4; j_gene: TRBJ1-5; CDR3aa: CASGSMSNQPQHF; CDR3nt: TGTGCCAGCGGGTCGATGAGCAATCAGCCCCAGCATTTT
d_gene: .; abundance: .; v_gene: TRBV3-1; j_gene: TRBJ1-1; CDR3aa: CASSQVLQVNTEAFF; CDR3nt: TGTGCCAGCAGCCAAGTCTTACAAGTTAACACTGAAGCTTTCTTT
d_gene: .; abundance: .; v_gene: TRBV6-5; j_gene: TRBJ1-2; CDR3aa: CASSSGGPGYGYTF; CDR3nt: TGTGCCAGCAGCTCCGGGGGGCCGGGATATGGCTACACCTTC